This section outlines one TCR beta chain sequence together with its context. Germline V gene lookup returns CDR1 DFQATT and CDR2 SNEGSKA (reference sequence). The length of the CDR3 is 12 residues. V was shortened by 3 bases and J by 4 bases, with 7 bases between the two germline ends. These data are taken from a study of blood T cell repertoires in COVID-19. Whole-study context: PBMCs, B-cell-depleted T cells, or T cells provided the cDNA or gDNA that made up the material.

As originally analysed: How many nucleated cells were present was estimated from reference gene primer amplification. Profiling relied on immunoSEQ multiplex PCR, and the TCRdb table lists in-frame clones only, not all of them. That table gives V, J and clone size, and the DNA gave D and trimming. Here the sample spans 55,000 to 75,000 clones, roughly 80% being singletons. The genes are TRBV20-1 and TRBJ2-1; D call uncertain. This receptor was identified in a man older than 75 with COVID-19, enrolled during active disease. The sample consisted of peripheral blood. The chain's CDR3 is CSASDGYNEQFF. CDR3 DNA: TGCAGTGCTAGTGACGGTTACAATGAGCAGTTCTTC.